The T cell receptor beta chain described here comes from a study of cytomegalovirus exposure and HLA in healthy donors. Turning to this clone: The target antigen is unknown.

PCR primers comprised 60 Vbeta and 13 Jbeta primers. Only in-frame clones appear in the TCRdb table, and some are missing; sequencing was by immunoSEQ multiplex PCR. The repertoire includes some 140,000 clones, 87% of them detected once, and around 5.5% sits in the top ten. Germline V gene data show CDR1 as SGHVS and CDR2 as FNYEAQ. After removal of 5 bases from V and 7 bases from J, the junction contained 14 bases not matched to a gene. The CDR3 runs 16 residues. Study-wide findings and caveats: As a later analysis revealed, most CMV-associated TCR beta chains appeared HLA-restricted. Analysis was performed later, and it showed HLA-associated TCR beta chains to be more clonally expanded than equally common others. One variant, a missense change in DCLRE1C, was linked in a later analysis to TCR beta V- and J-gene trimming.

The chain combines TRBV7-6 with TRBJ2-1, with TRBD2 matching over 7 bases. This receptor was taken from a woman in her 30s in good health and CMV-seronegative. The sequenced sample was PBMCs. DNA of the CDR3: TGTGCCAGCAGCCTTAACCAGCGGGGCCTCGGGAATGAGCAGTTCTTC. Protein product: CASSLNQRGLGNEQFF.